The 27 T cell receptor beta chains given below trace back to one sample, sequenced in a study of T cell repertoires in cytomegalovirus infection. TCRdb passed the reads through MiXCR, listing each CDR3 protein once. The sample records approximately 500,000 distinct CDR3 sequences, about 15% being singletons. Sequenced material: CD8+ T cells from PBMCs. Every receptor here comes from a human donor in good health (CMV status not recorded). Some clones in this sample may be carry-over from other donors' samples.

This clonotype has just a few counts. V usage is TRBV27 and J usage is TRBJ1-6; weak D call: TRBD1 (5 bases). V shed 5 bases and J shed 9 bases, with 20 bases lying between them. The CDR3 is 16 amino acids. Per germline, CDR1 MNHEY and CDR2 SMNVEV (reference sequence). DNA of the CDR3: TGTGCCAGCAGTGGGGGGATTCCAGCGAGAAGTTCACCCCTCCACTTT. It codes for CASSGGIPARSSPLHF.

The CDR3, as DNA: TGTGCCAGCGGACAGGGGTCTGGAAACACCATATATTTT. This encodes CASGQGSGNTIYF. The genes are TRBV11-2 and TRBJ1-3, with 9 bases matching TRBD1. CDR1 is SGHAT, CDR2 FQNNGV, per germline. Losses at the gene ends were 8 bases for V and 1 base for J; bases not matched to a gene: 0. This CDR3 is built from 13 residues.

This clonotype was counted only a few times. The chain combines TRBV27 with TRBJ1-2; no clear D gene. CDR1 MNHEY and CDR2 SMNVEV come from the germline V gene (reference sequence). V dropped 2 bases and J dropped 4 bases, with 8 bases sitting between them. The CDR3 spans 13 residues. The CDR3 nucleotides read TGTGCCAGCAGTTTAGGGCCCCTCTATGGCTACACCTTC. Translation gives CASSLGPLYGYTF.

At least ten counts were recorded for this clonotype. The rearrangement joins TRBV7-9 to TRBJ2-7; a weak D match, TRBD2 (5 bases). V gave up 4 bases and J gave up 3 bases, with 10 bases separating them. This CDR3 is 13 amino acids long. The V gene's germline CDR1 is SEHNR and CDR2 FQNEAQ (reference sequence). CDR3 DNA sequence: TGTGCCAGCAGCTCCACCCGGGACTACGAGCAGTACTTC. This codes for CASSSTRDYEQYF.

V gene TRBV9 combines with J gene TRBJ2-1, with 8 bases fitting TRBD1. The CDR3 is made up of 15 amino acids. V trimming: 1 base; J trimming: 5 bases; junction bases outside the gene matches: 5. Germline values: CDR1 SGDLS, CDR2 YYNGEE. CDR3 coding DNA: TGTGCCAGCAGCGTAAACCGACAGGGGAACAATGAGCAGTTCTTC. Translating it yields CASSVNRQGNNEQFF.

The table lists this clonotype with many counts. This chain uses TRBV7-8 with TRBJ2-1, with D uncertain. Germline lookup yields CDR1 SGHVS and CDR2 FQNEAQ. This CDR3 has 15 residues. Trimming left V 3 bases short and J 4 bases short, with 13 bases between. This CDR3 is CASSLELSPYNEQFF. Written as DNA, the CDR3 is TGTGCCAGCAGCTTGGAGTTATCGCCATACAATGAGCAGTTCTTC.

In this sample, this clonotype turned up a few times. Because it lacks the conserved phenylalanine or tryptophan at the end, this CDR3 is likely a read error. The chain recombines TRBV6-2 or TRBV6-3 with TRBJ1-6, with 7 bases lining up with TRBD1. CDR3 size: 14 residues. Germline values: CDR1 MNHEY, CDR2 SVGEGT. V shed 6 bases, J shed 6 bases, and the junction held 5 bases outside the gene matches. The CDR3 DNA follows: TGTGCCAGCAGCCTTACAGGGGCTAATTCACCCCTCCACCTT. This encodes CASSLTGANSPLHL.

Concerning this clonotype itself: Just one base apart from a much larger clone, this may be a read error. Lacking the conserved final phenylalanine or tryptophan, this CDR3 likely reflects a read error. The chain combines TRBV10-3 with TRBJ2-1, with TRBD1 matching 7 bases. V lost 5 bases to trimming and J lost 4 bases; unmatched junction nucleotides: 5. CDR3 length: 14 residues. The V gene's germline CDR1 is ENHRY and CDR2 SYGVKD. In DNA form, the CDR3 reads TGTGCCATCAGTCTTCGACAGGGATACAATGAGCAGTTCCTC. This sequence encodes CAISLRQGYNEQFL.

This clonotype was recorded at least ten times. This rearrangement joins TRBV7-9 to TRBJ1-1, with 9 nucleotides matching TRBD1. The V and J ends lost 5 bases and 11 bases, in that order; junction bases with no gene match: 15. The CDR3 has 15 amino acids. Per the germline V gene, CDR1 is SEHNR and CDR2 is FQNEAQ (reference sequence). The CDR3 protein is CASSRPGQGGISAFF. The CDR3 DNA is TGTGCCAGCAGCAGACCGGGACAGGGAGGAATTAGTGCTTTCTTT.

The chain combines TRBV27 with TRBJ1-2; tentatively, D is TRBD1 (5 bases). The V end lost 3 bases, the J end lost 4 bases, and 12 bases lay between the germline ends. Germline V lookup: CDR1 MNHEY, CDR2 SMNVEV (reference sequence). This CDR3 spans 14 amino acids. In DNA form, the CDR3 reads TGTGCCAGCAGTTTGAAGGGGCTCGGCTATGGCTACACCTTC. It yields the protein CASSLKGLGYGYTF.

The genes are TRBV6-5 and TRBJ1-1; TRBD1 agrees at 7 bases. The V gene's germline CDR1 is MNHEY and CDR2 SVGAGI. This CDR3 has 15 residues. V lost 5 bases and J lost 0; bases outside the gene matches: 6. This CDR3 reads CASSNLGQLNTEAFF. DNA of the CDR3: TGTGCCAGCAGTAACTTGGGACAGTTGAACACTGAAGCTTTCTTT.

This clonotype was found many times. The chain carries TRBV9 and TRBJ2-7; maybe TRBD1 (6 bases). The CDR3 runs to 14 residues. Germline CDR1 reads SGDLS; CDR2 reads YYNGEE. Trimming left V 4 bases short and J 2 bases short, with 13 bases between. The CDR3 sequence is CASSLGDMTYEQYF. Here the CDR3 DNA reads TGTGCCAGCAGCCTGGGGGACATGACCTACGAGCAGTACTTC.

The chain is built from TRBV6-5 and TRBJ1-2; D is possibly TRBD1 (5 bases). CDR3 length: 14 residues. From germline, CDR1 is MNHEY and CDR2 SVGAGI. V lost 3 bases to trimming and J lost 2 bases, with 10 bases between them. CDR3 loop: CASSYSAGNYGYTF. The CDR3 DNA is TGTGCCAGCAGTTATTCGGCAGGGAACTATGGCTACACCTTC.

In this sample, this clonotype turned up many times. J is TRBJ2-5 and V is TRBV7-9; TRBD2 agrees at 13 bases. V dropped 5 bases and J dropped 3; count of bases not matched to a gene: 9. Germline CDR1 SEHNR, CDR2 FQNEAQ (reference sequence). There are 17 residues in the CDR3. The chain's CDR3 is CASSPPGLAGYEETQYF. The CDR3 DNA sequence: TGTGCCAGCAGCCCACCGGGACTAGCGGGATACGAAGAGACCCAGTACTTC.

The chain uses TRBV9 and TRBJ2-3; weak D call: TRBD2 (6 bases). Trimming pared 3 bases from V and 10 bases from J, leaving 24 bases between. The length of the CDR3 is 16 residues. From germline, CDR1 is SGDLS and CDR2 YYNGEE. CDR3 protein: CASSALRDSPSQAQYF. The CDR3 DNA reads TGTGCCAGCAGCGCCCTCCGGGACTCACCTTCCCAGGCGCAGTATTTT.

This clonotype was found many times. The V and J genes are TRBV4-1 and TRBJ1-5; no clear D. The CDR3 is 16 amino acids. The germline V and J ends were trimmed by 2 bases and 0 bases, with 11 bases remaining between them. CDR1 and CDR2 (germline): MGHRA, YSYEKL. The CDR3 loop reads CASSQPGIYSNQPQHF. The CDR3 DNA reads TGCGCCAGCAGCCAACCCGGGATTTATAGCAATCAGCCCCAGCATTTT.

In this sample, this clonotype turned up many times. J is TRBJ1-2 and V is TRBV2; D may be TRBD1 (5 bases). Germline-derived CDR1 and CDR2 are SNHLY and FYNNEI. This CDR3 spans 12 amino acids. With 7 bases removed from V and 5 bases from J, the gap between germline ends came to 11 bases. In DNA, the CDR3 is TGTGCCAGCAAGGGCAGGGTGTATGGCTACACCTTC. Amino acids: CASKGRVYGYTF.

Written as DNA, the CDR3 is TGTGCCAGTACCCTACCTAGCGGGGGAGGTGTAAAGCAGTTCTTC. Translating gives CASTLPSGGGVKQFF. The V call is TRBV19, the J call TRBJ2-1; 10 bases line up with TRBD2. After removal of 7 bases from V and 11 bases from J, the junction contained 14 bases not matched to a gene. This CDR3 is built from 15 residues. Per germline, CDR1 LNHDA and CDR2 SQIVND (reference sequence).

The genes are TRBV29-1 and TRBJ2-1; TRBD2 aligns across 9 bases. Per germline, CDR1 SQVTM and CDR2 ANQGSEA. There are 14 residues in the CDR3. The trim removed 3 bases at V and 7 bases at J, leaving 7 bases unmatched. The CDR3 region has the DNA TGCAGCGTTGAGGCGGGGGGGAACCCAAATGAGCAGTTCTTC. Its protein is CSVEAGGNPNEQFF.

As regards this clonotype: One end of the junction fails to match germline, which may point to a read error. CDR3 in DNA: TGCAGCGTCGCAGGGGGGGCTCTCACAGATTCGCAGTATTTT. Its protein product is CSVAGGALTDSQYF. This rearrangement joins TRBV29-1 to TRBJ2-3; D tentatively reads TRBD1 or TRBD2 (7 bases each). The length of the CDR3 is 14 residues. Germline loops: CDR1 SQVTM, CDR2 ANQGSEA.

The J gene is TRBJ2-5, the V gene TRBV9; tentatively, D is TRBD1 or TRBD2 (6 bases each). The CDR3 runs 15 residues. Per the germline V gene, CDR1 is SGDLS and CDR2 is YYNGEE. Trimming pared 2 bases from V and 1 base from J, leaving 12 bases between. The CDR3 protein is CASSVSGGFQETQYF. The CDR3 region has the DNA TGTGCCAGCAGCGTGTCCGGGGGCTTCCAAGAGACCCAGTACTTC.

This clonotype was seen at least ten times. The chain uses TRBV11-2 and TRBJ1-1; D remains ambiguous. V was cut by 5 bases and J by 0 bases, with 19 bases left in between. This CDR3 is 17 amino acids long. The germline V gene encodes CDR1 SGHAT and CDR2 FQNNGV. CDR3 in DNA: TGTGCCAGCAGCCCCCCACCGAGACACGACATGAACACTGAAGCTTTCTTT. Its protein product is CASSPPPRHDMNTEAFF.

This clonotype was seen repeatedly, ten times or more. This chain joins TRBV6-1 and TRBJ1-1, with D possibly TRBD1 on 6 matching bases. CDR1 is MNHNS and CDR2 is SASEGT in the germline V gene. Trimming removed 4 bases at V and 7 bases at J, with 16 bases between. The CDR3 loop spans 14 amino acids. Written as DNA, the CDR3 is TGTGCCAGCAGTGCTCCTGACAGGAGGGTTGAAGCTTTCTTT. It yields the protein CASSAPDRRVEAFF.

Of note for this clonotype: A clone one base away is much larger, so this may be a read error. This is likely a read error, given that the CDR3 carries no conserved phenylalanine or tryptophan at its end. The rearrangement uses TRBV12-3 or TRBV12-4 and TRBJ2-1; D gene unclear. This CDR3 is built from 11 residues. Deletions cut 7 bases from V and 9 bases from J, with 10 bases between. This CDR3 reads CASTVGIEQFL. The CDR3 DNA reads TGTGCCAGCACTGTTGGAATTGAGCAGTTCTTA.

This clonotype appeared a few times. This chain links TRBV5-1 with TRBJ2-1, with 10 positions matching TRBD2. Germline V gives CDR1 SGHRS, CDR2 YFSETQ. J lost 7 bases, V lost 4 bases, and 8 bases had no gene match. This CDR3 comprises 15 residues. The CDR3 protein is CASSPSSGGWNEQFF. CDR3 in DNA: TGCGCCAGCAGCCCGTCTAGCGGGGGTTGGAATGAGCAGTTCTTC. The full variable domain, its missing parts supplied by reference TRBV5-1 and TRBJ2-1, is KAGVTQTPRYLIKTRGQQVTLSCSPISGHRSVSWYQQTPGQGLQFLFEYFSETQRNKGNFPGRFSGRQFSNSRSEMNVSTLELGDSALYLCASSPSSGGWNEQFFGPGTRLTVL.

The chain employs TRBV4-1 and TRBJ2-2; 7 nucleotides line up with TRBD1. The junction had 8 bases not matched to a gene; V was cut back by 4 bases and J by 6 bases. Germline lookup yields CDR1 MGHRA and CDR2 YSYEKL. The CDR3 is 15 residues long. CDR3 in amino acids: CASSLETGYAGELFF. CDR3 coding DNA: TGCGCCAGCAGCCTAGAGACAGGGTATGCCGGGGAGCTGTTTTTT.

Of note for this clonotype: Because the CDR3 is missing its conserved closing phenylalanine or tryptophan, this is likely a read error. No DNA is shown, since the ends of the CDR3 on it are uncertain; the CDR3 is the one TCRdb lists. V usage is TRBV7-4 and J usage is TRBJ2-1. Germline loops: CDR1 SGHVT, CDR2 SQSDAQ. The CDR3 length is 11 residues, termini included. CDR3 residues: CASSSINEQLL.